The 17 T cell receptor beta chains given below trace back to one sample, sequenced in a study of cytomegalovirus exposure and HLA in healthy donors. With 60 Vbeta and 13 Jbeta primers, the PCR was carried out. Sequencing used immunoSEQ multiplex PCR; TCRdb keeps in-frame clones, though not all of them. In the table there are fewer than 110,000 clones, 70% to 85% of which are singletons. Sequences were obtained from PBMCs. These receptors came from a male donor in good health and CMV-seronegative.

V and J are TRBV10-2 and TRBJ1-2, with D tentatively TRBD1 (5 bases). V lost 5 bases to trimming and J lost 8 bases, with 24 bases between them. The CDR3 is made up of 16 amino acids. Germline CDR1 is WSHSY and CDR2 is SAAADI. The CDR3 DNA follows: TGCGCCAGCAGTAGCCGACAGTACCGACTTGAAGGAGGCTACACCTTC. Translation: CASSSRQYRLEGGYTF.

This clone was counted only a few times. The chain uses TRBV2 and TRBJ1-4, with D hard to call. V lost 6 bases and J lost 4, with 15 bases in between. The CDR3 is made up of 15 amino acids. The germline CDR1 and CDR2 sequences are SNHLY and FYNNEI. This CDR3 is CASRATKTNNEKLFF. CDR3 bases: TGTGCCAGCAGAGCTACAAAGACTAATAATGAAAAACTGTTTTTT.

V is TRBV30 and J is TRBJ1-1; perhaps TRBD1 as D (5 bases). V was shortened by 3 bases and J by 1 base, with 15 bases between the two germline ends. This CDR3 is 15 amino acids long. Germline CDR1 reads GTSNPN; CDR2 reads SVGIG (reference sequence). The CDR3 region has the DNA TGTGCCTGGAGGGCCCGTCGGACACCGAACACTGAAGCTTTCTTT. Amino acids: CAWRARRTPNTEAFF.

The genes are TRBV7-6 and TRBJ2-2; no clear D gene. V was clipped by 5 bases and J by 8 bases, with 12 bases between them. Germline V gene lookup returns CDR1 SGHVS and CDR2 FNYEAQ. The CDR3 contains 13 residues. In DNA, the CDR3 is TGTGCCAGCAGCCTCCCAGGCGTGGGGGAGCTGTTTTTT. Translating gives CASSLPGVGELFF.

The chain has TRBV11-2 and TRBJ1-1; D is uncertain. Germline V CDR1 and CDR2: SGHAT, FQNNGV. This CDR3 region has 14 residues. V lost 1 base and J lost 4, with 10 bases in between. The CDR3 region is CASSLAGDATEAFF. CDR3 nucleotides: TGTGCCAGCAGCTTAGCCGGAGACGCCACTGAAGCTTTCTTT.

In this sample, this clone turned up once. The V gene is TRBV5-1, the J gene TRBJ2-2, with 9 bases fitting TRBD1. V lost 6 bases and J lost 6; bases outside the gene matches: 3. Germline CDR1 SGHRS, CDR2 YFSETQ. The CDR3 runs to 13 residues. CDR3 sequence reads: CASNRQGAGELFF. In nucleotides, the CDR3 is TGCGCCAGCAATCGACAGGGGGCCGGGGAGCTGTTTTTT.

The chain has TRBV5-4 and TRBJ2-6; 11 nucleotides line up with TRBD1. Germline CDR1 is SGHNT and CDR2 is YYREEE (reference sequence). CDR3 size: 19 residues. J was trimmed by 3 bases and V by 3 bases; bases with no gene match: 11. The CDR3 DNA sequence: TGTGCCAGCAGCTACCCACACCGGGACAGGGGGAGTGGGGCCAACGTCCTGACTTTC. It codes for CASSYPHRDRGSGANVLTF.

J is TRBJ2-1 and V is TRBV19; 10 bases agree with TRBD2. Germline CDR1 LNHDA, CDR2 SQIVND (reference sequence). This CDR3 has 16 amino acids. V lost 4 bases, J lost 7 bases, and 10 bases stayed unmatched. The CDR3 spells CASSTPISGRGNEQFF. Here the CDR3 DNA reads TGTGCCAGTAGTACCCCGATCAGCGGGAGGGGAAATGAGCAGTTCTTC. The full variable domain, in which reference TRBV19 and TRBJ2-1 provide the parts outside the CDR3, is DGGITQSPKYLFRKEGQNVTLSCEQNLNHDAMYWYRQDPGQGLRLIYYSQIVNDFQKGDIAEGYSVSREKKESFPLTVTSAQKNPTAFYLCASSTPISGRGNEQFFGPGTRLTVL.

The CDR3 DNA is TGTGCCAGCAGCTTAGTTCGGGGGAACTATGGCTACACCTTC. Amino acids: CASSLVRGNYGYTF. V usage is TRBV11-2 and J usage is TRBJ1-2; maybe TRBD1 (5 bases). The CDR3 extends over 14 amino acids. Trimming cost V 1 base and J 2 bases, with 8 bases left between them. Germline V lookup: CDR1 SGHAT, CDR2 FQNNGV.

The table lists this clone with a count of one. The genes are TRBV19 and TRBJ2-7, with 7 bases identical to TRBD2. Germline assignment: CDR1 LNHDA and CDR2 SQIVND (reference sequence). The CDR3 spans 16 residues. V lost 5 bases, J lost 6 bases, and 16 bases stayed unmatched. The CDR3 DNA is TGTGCCAGTAGTTCGTCCCCCTGGGCGGGAGTAGTCGAGCAGTACTTC. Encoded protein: CASSSSPWAGVVEQYF.

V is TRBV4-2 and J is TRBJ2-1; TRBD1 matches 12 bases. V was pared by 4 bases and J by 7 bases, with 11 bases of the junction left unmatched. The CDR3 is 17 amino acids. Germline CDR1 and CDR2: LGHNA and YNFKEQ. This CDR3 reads CASSRSAGQGAQNEQFF. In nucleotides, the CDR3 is TGTGCCAGCAGCCGGTCTGCGGGACAGGGGGCTCAGAATGAGCAGTTCTTC.

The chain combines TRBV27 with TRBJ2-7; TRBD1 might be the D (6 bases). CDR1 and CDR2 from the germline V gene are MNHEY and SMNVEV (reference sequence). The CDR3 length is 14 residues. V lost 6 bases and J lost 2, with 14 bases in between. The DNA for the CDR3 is TGTGCCAGCAGCAATGGACAGAGAACCTACGAGCAGTACTTC. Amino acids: CASSNGQRTYEQYF.

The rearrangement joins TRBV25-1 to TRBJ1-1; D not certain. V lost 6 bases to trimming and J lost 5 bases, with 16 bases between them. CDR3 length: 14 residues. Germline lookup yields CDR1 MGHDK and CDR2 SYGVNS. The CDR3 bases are TGTGCCAGCAGGTCCTTTGGGGAGGATACTGAAGCTTTCTTT. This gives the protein CASRSFGEDTEAFF. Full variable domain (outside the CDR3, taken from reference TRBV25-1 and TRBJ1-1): EADIYQTPRYLVIGTGKKITLECSQTMGHDKMYWYQQDPGMELHLIHYSYGVNSTEKGDLSSESTVSRIRTEHFPLTLESARPSHTSQYLCASRSFGEDTEAFFGQGTRLTVV.

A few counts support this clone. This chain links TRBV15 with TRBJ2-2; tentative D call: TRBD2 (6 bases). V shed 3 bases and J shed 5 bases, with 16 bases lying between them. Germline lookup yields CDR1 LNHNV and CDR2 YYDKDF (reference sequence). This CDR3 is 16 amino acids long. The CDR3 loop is CATSRGRRFGTGELFF. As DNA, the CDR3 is TGTGCCACCAGCAGGGGGAGGCGGTTCGGGACCGGGGAGCTGTTTTTT.

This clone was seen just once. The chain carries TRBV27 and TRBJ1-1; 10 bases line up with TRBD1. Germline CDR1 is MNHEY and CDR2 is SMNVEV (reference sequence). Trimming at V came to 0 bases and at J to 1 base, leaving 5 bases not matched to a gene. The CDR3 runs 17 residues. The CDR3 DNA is TGTGCCAGCAGTTTATCAGGACAGGGGGATGGGAACACTGAAGCTTTCTTT. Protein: CASSLSGQGDGNTEAFF.

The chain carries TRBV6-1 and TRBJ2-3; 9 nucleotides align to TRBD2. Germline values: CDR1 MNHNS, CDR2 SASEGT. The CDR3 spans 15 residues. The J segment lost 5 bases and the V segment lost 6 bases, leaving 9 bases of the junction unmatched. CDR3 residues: CASSPSGVWGDTQYF. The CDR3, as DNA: TGTGCCAGCAGCCCTAGCGGGGTATGGGGAGATACGCAGTATTTT.

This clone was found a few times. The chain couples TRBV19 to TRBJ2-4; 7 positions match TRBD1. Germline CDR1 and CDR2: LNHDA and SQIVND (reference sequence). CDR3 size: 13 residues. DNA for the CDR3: TGTGCTACAGGGGACCTAGCCAAAAACATTCAGTACTTC. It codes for CATGDLAKNIQYF.